This TCR beta chain was found in a study of T cells after yellow fever vaccination. Study-wide results and caveats: Most clones from primary vaccination resurfaced after the booster (around 97% CD4, over 75% CD8). A weaker secondary response peaked on day 5, the primary on day 15.

Template switching by 5'RACE produced TCR cDNA, adding a universal primer site and UMIs. TCRdb called the 5' RACE reads again in MiXCR, with one record for every CDR3 protein. The table lists just under 600,000 distinct CDR3 sequences, approximately 12% of them singletons. On this clonotype itself: Its antigen is unknown.

CDR3 size: 14 residues. Germline lookup yields CDR1 SNHLY and CDR2 FYNNEI. V was clipped by 4 bases and J by 5 bases, with 13 bases between them. The V gene is TRBV2, the J gene TRBJ2-3; D gene unclear. This TCR derives from a man aged 25 to 40 who received the YFV17D yellow fever vaccine. The material was PBMCs, obtained on the day of the yellow fever booster vaccination. As DNA, the CDR3 is TGTGCCAGCAGTGGAATAGCCCCCCTAGATACGCAGTATTTT. It yields the protein CASSGIAPLDTQYF.